The 17 T cell receptor beta chains given below trace back to one sample, sequenced in a study of T cell responses to AZD1222 COVID-19 vaccine. TCRdb's table, derived via immunoSEQ multiplex PCR, lists solely in-frame clones and lacks some. The table lists about 120,000 clones, just over 90% of them singletons. The source was peripheral blood, collected 28 days after the second AZD1222 dose. These receptors were taken from an adult who received the AZD1222 COVID-19 vaccine.

The rearrangement joins TRBV4-2 to TRBJ2-5, with TRBD1 matching 7 bases. V dropped 4 bases and J dropped 2; count of bases not matched to a gene: 13. This CDR3 has 17 amino acids. Germline values: CDR1 LGHNA, CDR2 YNFKEQ. CDR3 bases: TGTGCCAGCAGCCCCAGGGGAGACAGGGCGTTTCAAGAGACCCAGTACTTC. As protein: CASSPRGDRAFQETQYF.

As for this clone: Additional DNA sequences in this sample encode the identical CDR3. V usage is TRBV5-1 and J usage is TRBJ1-1; unclear D gene. Germline V gene data show CDR1 as SGHRS and CDR2 as YFSETQ. Trimming cost V 0 bases and J 1 base, with 4 bases left between them. There are 13 residues in the CDR3. CDR3 sequence (DNA): TGCGCCAGCAGCTTGGGGACGAACACTGAAGCTTTCTTT. Translated: CASSLGTNTEAFF. The variable domain in full, with the rest retrieved from reference TRBV5-1 and TRBJ1-1, is KAGVTQTPRYLIKTRGQQVTLSCSPISGHRSVSWYQQTPGQGLQFLFEYFSETQRNKGNFPGRFSGRQFSNSRSEMNVSTLELGDSALYLCASSLGTNTEAFFGQGTRLTVV.

This chain connects TRBV5-1 to TRBJ1-2; 8 bases map to TRBD1. Germline V gene data show CDR1 as SGHRS and CDR2 as YFSETQ. This CDR3 is built from 12 residues. V shed 4 bases, J shed 6 bases, and the junction held 2 bases outside the gene matches. CDR3 sequence (DNA): TGCGCCAGCAGCGTGACAGGGGATGGCTACACCTTC. It is translated as CASSVTGDGYTF.

This chain joins TRBV6-5 and TRBJ1-2; TRBD1 is a possible D gene (6 bases). V shed 3 bases and J shed 8 bases, with 13 bases lying between them. The V gene's germline CDR1 is MNHEY and CDR2 SVGAGI. The length of the CDR3 is 13 residues. The DNA of the CDR3 is TGTGCCAGCAGTTATTCGGGGGCTAGGGGCTACACCTTC. Translating it yields CASSYSGARGYTF.

The rearrangement links TRBV19 to TRBJ1-5, with unresolved D. Germline V gene lookup returns CDR1 LNHDA and CDR2 SQIVND (reference sequence). V lost 6 bases and J 0 bases, leaving 9 bases between the germline ends. The CDR3 loop spans 14 amino acids. The CDR3 loop is CASRRVGSNQPQHF. CDR3 sequence (DNA): TGTGCCAGTAGAAGGGTAGGTAGCAATCAGCCCCAGCATTTT.

The chain combines TRBV7-6 with TRBJ1-5; D is perhaps TRBD1 (5 bases). This CDR3 region has 16 residues. With 1 base removed from V and 1 base from J, the gap between germline ends came to 11 bases. The V gene's germline CDR1 is SGHVS and CDR2 FNYEAQ. The CDR3 nucleotides read TGTGCCAGCAGCTTAGGGGGGGTCGGCAGCAATCAGCCCCAGCATTTT. This encodes CASSLGGVGSNQPQHF.

The rearrangement uses TRBV29-1 and TRBJ1-4; 8 nucleotides line up with TRBD1. With V trimmed by 7 bases and J by 5 bases, 3 bases remained unmatched. The germline V gene has CDR1 SQVTM and CDR2 ANQGSEA. The CDR3 covers 12 residues. CDR3 in DNA: TGCAGCGCCCGGGACAGGAATGAAAAACTGTTTTTT. This translates into CSARDRNEKLFF.

The V gene is TRBV30, the J gene TRBJ1-1; D not certain. The V end was cut by 5 bases, the J end by 1 base, with 8 bases between. Germline CDR1 GTSNPN, CDR2 SVGIG (reference sequence). The CDR3 has 12 residues. The CDR3 DNA reads as TGTGCCTGGTCCAGACCGAACACTGAAGCTTTCTTT. This sequence encodes CAWSRPNTEAFF.

This rearrangement joins TRBV4-1 to TRBJ1-1; 7 bases line up with TRBD1. V gave up 1 base and J gave up 10 bases; unmatched junction bases: 9. There are 14 residues in the CDR3. Germline V lookup: CDR1 MGHRA, CDR2 YSYEKL. This CDR3 reads CASSQGERGRGAFF. CDR3 DNA sequence: TGCGCCAGCAGCCAAGGGGAAAGGGGGCGGGGAGCTTTCTTT.

This chain joins TRBV2 and TRBJ1-6; D is perhaps TRBD1 (5 bases). The V end was cut by 0 bases, the J end by 12 bases, with 9 bases between. The CDR3 contains 13 residues. Germline CDR1 and CDR2: SNHLY and FYNNEI. CDR3 sequence: CASSEALRGPLHF. Written as DNA, the CDR3 is TGTGCCAGCAGTGAAGCGCTTAGGGGACCCCTCCACTTT.

This rearrangement joins TRBV2 to TRBJ2-7, with D perhaps assigned TRBD1 or TRBD2 (6 bases each). V lost 3 bases to trimming and J lost 2 bases, with 14 bases between them. The CDR3 is 15 amino acids. From germline, CDR1 is SNHLY and CDR2 FYNNEI. Here the CDR3 DNA reads TGTGCCAGCAGTGACCTGGGGGGCCCGACCTACGAGCAGTACTTC. Translated, it gives CASSDLGGPTYEQYF.

V is TRBV5-1 and J is TRBJ1-1; tentative D call: TRBD1 (5 bases). Deletions cut 4 bases from V and 6 bases from J, with 10 bases between. The CDR3 is made up of 12 amino acids. Germline-derived CDR1 and CDR2 are SGHRS and YFSETQ. The CDR3 nucleotides read TGCGCCAGCAGCCCTCCGGGACCTGAAGCTTTCTTT. Residues: CASSPPGPEAFF.

The chain has TRBV4-3 and TRBJ2-1; TRBD2 matches 8 bases. V trimming: 4 bases; J trimming: 6 bases; junction bases outside the gene matches: 8. The germline CDR1 and CDR2 sequences are LGHNA and YSLEER. The CDR3 totals 15 residues. CDR3 nucleotides: TGCGCCAGCAGCCCGGGTATTGCGGGAGGCAATGAGCAGTTCTTC. Translating it yields CASSPGIAGGNEQFF.

The J gene is TRBJ2-5, the V gene TRBV14, with 9 positions matching TRBD2. V shed 4 bases, J shed 4 bases, and the junction held 10 bases outside the gene matches. CDR3 length equals 16 residues. CDR1 SGHDN and CDR2 FVKESK come from the germline V gene. CDR3 in amino acids: CASSLLDSGRRETQYF. The CDR3, as DNA: TGTGCCAGCAGCCTCCTAGATAGCGGGAGACGAGAGACCCAGTACTTC. Using reference TRBV14 and TRBJ2-5 for the parts outside the CDR3, the full variable domain is EAGVTQFPSHSVIEKGQTVTLRCDPISGHDNLYWYRRVMGKEIKFLLHFVKESKQDESGMPNNRFLAERTGGTYSTLKVQPAELEDSGVYFCASSLLDSGRRETQYFGPGTRLLVL.

The chain is built from TRBV4-1 and TRBJ2-7; 11 positions match TRBD2. The V and J ends lost 4 bases and 6 bases, in that order; junction bases with no gene match: 14. This CDR3 region has 17 residues. The germline CDR1 and CDR2 sequences are MGHRA and YSYEKL. The CDR3 reads CASSPPQGLAERGEQYF. The DNA of the CDR3 is TGCGCCAGCAGCCCGCCCCAGGGACTAGCGGAGAGGGGCGAGCAGTACTTC.

The chain employs TRBV4-3 and TRBJ1-1; 11 nucleotides line up with TRBD1. The germline V gene has CDR1 LGHNA and CDR2 YSLEER. V trimming: 5 bases; J trimming: 0 bases; junction bases outside the gene matches: 8. The length of the CDR3 is 17 residues. The DNA of the CDR3 is TGCGCCAGCAGCTGGGACAGGGGGTCCGACATGAACACTGAAGCTTTCTTT. This codes for CASSWDRGSDMNTEAFF.

The chain recombines TRBV9 with TRBJ2-3, with 10 bases aligning to TRBD2. The trim removed 3 bases at V and 1 base at J, leaving 17 bases unmatched. Per germline, CDR1 SGDLS and CDR2 YYNGEE. The CDR3 runs to 20 residues. Written as DNA, the CDR3 is TGTGCCAGCAGCGCCCACAGGGGGACTAGCGTTCCGAGGGGCACAGATACGCAGTATTTT. Protein product: CASSAHRGTSVPRGTDTQYF. Combining the CDR3 with reference TRBV9 and TRBJ2-3 gives the whole variable domain DSGVTQTPKHLITATGQRVTLRCSPRSGDLSVYWYQQSLDQGLQFLIQYYNGEERAKGNILERFSAQQFPDLHSELNLSSLELGDSALYFCASSAHRGTSVPRGTDTQYFGPGTRLTVL.